This passage covers 18 T cell receptor beta chains from one sample sequenced in a study of neurological immune-mediated disorders. TCRdb re-analysed the 5' RACE reads in MiXCR, keeping a single row per CDR3 protein. Among 50,000 to 70,000 distinct CDR3 sequences listed, around 10% were seen once. Stated time point: longitudinal time-point 1 (baseline). Material: PBMCs. Every receptor here comes from a male donor with HTLV-1-associated myelopathy (HAM/TSP).

This clonotype was counted between two and nine times. This chain connects TRBV7-3 to TRBJ1-2, with 8 bases fitting TRBD1. Germline lookup yields CDR1 SGHTA and CDR2 FQGTGA. V lost 3 bases, J lost 4 bases, and 1 base stayed unmatched. This CDR3 has 13 residues. CDR3 protein: CASSFTGGYGYTF. The CDR3 DNA follows: TGTGCCAGCAGCTTTACAGGGGGCTATGGCTACACCTTC.

This clonotype was counted ten times or more. The chain recombines TRBV29-1 with TRBJ1-1, with unresolved D. Between the trimmed V and J ends, which lost 6 bases and 1 base, there was a span of 9 bases. This CDR3 has 12 amino acids. Germline V gene data show CDR1 as SQVTM and CDR2 as ANQGSEA. CDR3 sequence: CSVLGGNTEAFF. CDR3 nucleotides: TGCAGCGTCTTAGGCGGGAACACTGAAGCTTTCTTT.

This clonotype was observed many times. This chain uses TRBV6-5 with TRBJ2-1; no definite D call. Germline CDR1 and CDR2: MNHEY and SVGAGI. V shed 7 bases and J shed 4 bases, with 14 bases lying between them. The CDR3 has 14 amino acids. The CDR3 bases are TGTGCCAGCACCTCTCGGCAGGATTACAATGAGCAGTTCTTC. This gives the protein CASTSRQDYNEQFF.

Ten or more counts support this clonotype. The V and J genes are TRBV7-2 and TRBJ2-1, with 14 bases fitting TRBD2. This CDR3 is built from 16 residues. CDR1 is SGHTA, CDR2 FQGNSA, per germline. The J segment lost 9 bases and the V segment lost 4 bases, leaving 8 bases of the junction unmatched. CDR3 residues: CASSSTGTSGGLEQFF. CDR3 sequence (DNA): TGTGCCAGCAGCTCCACCGGGACTAGCGGGGGACTTGAGCAGTTCTTC.

This clonotype showed up many times. The gene calls are TRBV14 and TRBJ1-2; D perhaps matches TRBD1 (6 bases). In germline, CDR1 is SGHDN, CDR2 FVKESK. CDR3 size: 13 residues. V dropped 2 bases and J dropped 4 bases, with 8 bases sitting between them. CDR3 bases: TGTGCCAGCAGCCAATTGGACAGCTATGGCTACACCTTC. Translating it yields CASSQLDSYGYTF.

The V gene is TRBV28, the J gene TRBJ2-5; D may correspond to TRBD1 or TRBD2 (6 bases each). This CDR3 comprises 12 residues. Trimming took off 8 bases at V and 5 bases at J, with 12 bases between the two ends. The V gene's germline CDR1 is MDHEN and CDR2 SYDVKM. The CDR3 protein is CASEGEVETQYF. The CDR3, as DNA: TGTGCCAGCGAGGGGGAGGTGGAGACCCAGTACTTC.

Note on this clonotype: This sequence may be a read error, since a much larger clone differs from it by one base. The CDR3 protein is CASSLGVGGNTDTQYF. CDR3 bases: TGTGCCAGCAGTCTTGGAGTGGGGGGCAACACAGATACGCAGTATTTT. The chain joins TRBV12-3 or TRBV12-4 to TRBJ2-3; D possibly matches TRBD1 or TRBD2 (6 bases each). The CDR3 is 16 amino acids. With 5 bases removed from V and 2 bases from J, the gap between germline ends came to 17 bases.

In this sample, this clonotype turned up many times. The chain joins TRBV7-3 to TRBJ1-1, with D hard to call. Germline lookup yields CDR1 SGHTA and CDR2 FQGTGA. This CDR3 is 13 amino acids long. The V and J ends lost 2 bases and 3 bases respectively, with 7 bases between them. The CDR3 spells CASSLVRDTEAFF. The DNA for the CDR3 is TGTGCCAGCAGCTTAGTTAGGGACACTGAAGCTTTCTTT.

This clonotype showed up many times. This sequence joins TRBV6-2 or TRBV6-3 and TRBJ2-1; D is perhaps TRBD1 or TRBD2 (6 bases each). V was shortened by 8 bases and J by 9 bases, with 20 bases between the two germline ends. The CDR3 loop spans 14 amino acids. Germline CDR1 reads MNHEY; CDR2 reads SVGEGT. The CDR3 nucleotides read TGTGCCAGCGATAATGACGCCGGGGGCGTTGAGCAGTTCTTC. Translating it yields CASDNDAGGVEQFF.

Ten or more counts support this clonotype. This chain uses TRBV20-1 with TRBJ2-3; the match to TRBD2 covers 11 bases. J lost 3 bases, V lost 5 bases, and 7 bases had no gene match. The CDR3 is 15 amino acids. The germline CDR1 and CDR2 sequences are DFQATT and SNEGSKA (reference sequence). CDR3 DNA sequence: TGCAGTGCTCCGACTAGCGGGGCTAGGACAGATACGCAGTATTTT. Translated: CSAPTSGARTDTQYF.

This clonotype came up many times. This chain connects TRBV6-5 to TRBJ1-4; D is undetermined. Germline-derived CDR1 and CDR2 are MNHEY and SVGAGI. The CDR3 runs 15 residues. The V gene lost 4 bases and the J gene lost 8 bases, with 17 bases spanning the gap. The CDR3 sequence: CASSSGLPMVEKLFF. Written as DNA, the CDR3 is TGTGCCAGCAGTTCCGGACTACCTATGGTGGAAAAACTGTTTTTT.

The sample holds many counts of this clonotype. The rearrangement links TRBV19 to TRBJ2-1; TRBD1 matches 8 bases. This CDR3 has 15 amino acids. V trimming: 5 bases; J trimming: 2 bases; junction bases outside the gene matches: 5. Germline values: CDR1 LNHDA, CDR2 SQIVND (reference sequence). The CDR3 bases are TGTGCCAGTAGTCCGGGACAGGCCGCCTACAATGAGCAGTTCTTC. This codes for CASSPGQAAYNEQFF.

This clonotype showed up many times. The chain joins TRBV12-3 or TRBV12-4 to TRBJ1-4; no clear D. This CDR3 has 14 amino acids. Trimming removed 3 bases at V and 8 bases at J, with 13 bases between. In DNA, the CDR3 is TGTGCCAGCAGTTTGGCCGGGGTTAGGGAAAAACTGTTTTTT. Its protein product is CASSLAGVREKLFF.

There are many counts of this clonotype. The V gene is TRBV7-2, the J gene TRBJ1-5; D gene unclear. This CDR3 comprises 14 residues. Trimming removed 0 bases from V and 7 bases from J, with 10 bases in between. CDR1 and CDR2 (germline): SGHTA, FQGNSA. The CDR3 region is CASSLAGIGQPQHF. CDR3 nucleotides: TGTGCCAGCAGCTTAGCTGGGATTGGACAGCCCCAGCATTTT.

This clonotype has at least ten counts. The V gene is TRBV5-1, the J gene TRBJ1-2, with D tentatively TRBD1 (5 bases). V shed 5 bases and J shed 2 bases, with 13 bases lying between them. Per the germline V gene, CDR1 is SGHRS and CDR2 is YFSETQ. The CDR3 covers 14 residues. CDR3 nucleotides: TGCGCCAGCAGTTCGGAGTGGGGGAACTATGGCTACACCTTC. Protein product: CASSSEWGNYGYTF.

Ten or more counts support this clonotype. The V and J genes are TRBV2 and TRBJ2-1, with 7 bases aligning to TRBD1. This CDR3 is built from 14 residues. The germline gives CDR1 SNHLY, CDR2 FYNNEI. The trim removed 7 bases at V and 7 bases at J, leaving 10 bases unmatched. CDR3 bases: TGTGCCAGCAAAGGGGGCGCCGGTCCTAATGAGCAGTTCTTC. Translated: CASKGGAGPNEQFF.

This clonotype occurred many times. The chain links TRBV3-1 to TRBJ1-5; D is ambiguous. Germline V gene sequence: CDR1 LGHDT, CDR2 YNNKEL (reference sequence). The CDR3 totals 14 residues. V was clipped by 1 base and J by 4 bases, with 8 bases between them. DNA of the CDR3: TGTGCCAGCAGCCAAGTAAGTGGTAATCAGCCCCAGCATTTT. Its translation: CASSQVSGNQPQHF.

This clonotype appeared many times. The chain uses TRBV20-1 and TRBJ1-1; 10 nucleotides align to TRBD1. V gave up 5 bases and J gave up 3 bases; unmatched junction bases: 3. Germline V gene sequence: CDR1 DFQATT, CDR2 SNEGSKA (reference sequence). This CDR3 is built from 13 residues. The CDR3 sequence: CSADRGPDTEAFF. DNA for the CDR3: TGCAGTGCTGACAGGGGGCCGGACACTGAAGCTTTCTTT.